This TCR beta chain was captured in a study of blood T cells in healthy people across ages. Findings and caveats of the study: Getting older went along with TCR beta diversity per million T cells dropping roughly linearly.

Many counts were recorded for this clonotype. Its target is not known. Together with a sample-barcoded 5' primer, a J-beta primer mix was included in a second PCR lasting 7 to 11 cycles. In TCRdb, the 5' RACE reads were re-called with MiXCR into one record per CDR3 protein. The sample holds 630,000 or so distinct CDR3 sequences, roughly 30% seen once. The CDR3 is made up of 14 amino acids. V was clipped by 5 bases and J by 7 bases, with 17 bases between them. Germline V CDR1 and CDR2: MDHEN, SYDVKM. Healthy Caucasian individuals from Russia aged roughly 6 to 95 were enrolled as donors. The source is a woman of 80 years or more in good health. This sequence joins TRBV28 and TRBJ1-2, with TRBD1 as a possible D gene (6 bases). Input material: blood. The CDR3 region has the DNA TGTGCCAGCAGTCCAACAGGGCCGGTGCGTGGCTACACCTTC. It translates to CASSPTGPVRGYTF.